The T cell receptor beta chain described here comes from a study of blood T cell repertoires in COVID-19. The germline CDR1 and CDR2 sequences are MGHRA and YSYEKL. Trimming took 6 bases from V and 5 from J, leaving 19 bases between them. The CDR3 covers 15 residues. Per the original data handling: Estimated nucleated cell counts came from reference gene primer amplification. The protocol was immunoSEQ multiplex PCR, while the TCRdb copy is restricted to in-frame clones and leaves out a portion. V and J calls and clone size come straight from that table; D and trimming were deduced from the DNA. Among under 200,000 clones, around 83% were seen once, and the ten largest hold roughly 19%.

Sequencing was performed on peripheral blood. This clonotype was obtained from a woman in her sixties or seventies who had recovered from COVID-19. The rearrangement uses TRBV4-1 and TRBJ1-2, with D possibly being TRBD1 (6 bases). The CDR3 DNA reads TGCGCCAGCAGTCGCGCCGGGACATCCTTATATGGCTACACCTTC. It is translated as CASSRAGTSLYGYTF.